This T cell receptor (beta chain) was recorded in a study of blood T cells in healthy people across ages. A second roughly 6 to 11 cycle PCR used barcoded and J-beta primers. TCRdb analysed the 5' RACE reads with MiXCR anew, one entry per CDR3 protein. The table lists about 970,000 distinct CDR3 sequences, approximately 50% of them singletons. J gave up 7 bases and V 3 bases, and 6 bases lay outside the gene matches. CDR3 length: 14 residues. The germline V gene has CDR1 KGHSH and CDR2 LQKENI. The gene calls are TRBV18 and TRBJ2-7, with TRBD2 identical over 10 bases. The sample consisted of blood. The sequence was obtained from a woman aged 55-70 years in good health. CDR3 nucleotide sequence: TGTGCCAGCTCACCCCTAGCGGGAGTCTTTGAGCAGTACTTC. Translation: CASSPLAGVFEQYF.